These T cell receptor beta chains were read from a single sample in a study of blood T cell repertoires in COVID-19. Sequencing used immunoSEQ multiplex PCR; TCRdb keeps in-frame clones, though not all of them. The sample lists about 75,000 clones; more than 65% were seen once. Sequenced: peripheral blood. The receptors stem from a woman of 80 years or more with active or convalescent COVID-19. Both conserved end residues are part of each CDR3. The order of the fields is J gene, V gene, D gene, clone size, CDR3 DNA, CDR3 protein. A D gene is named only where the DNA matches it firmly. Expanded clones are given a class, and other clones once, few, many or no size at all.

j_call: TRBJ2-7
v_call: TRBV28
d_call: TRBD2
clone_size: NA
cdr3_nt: TGTGCCAGCAGTTCTTATACCCCCCCCAGCGGGACCAACTACGAGCAGTACTTC
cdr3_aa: CASSSYTPPSGTNYEQYF

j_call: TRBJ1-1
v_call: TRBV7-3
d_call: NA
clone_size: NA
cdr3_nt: TGTGCCAGCAGCTTATCCATGAACACTGAAGCTTTCTTT
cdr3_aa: CASSLSMNTEAFF

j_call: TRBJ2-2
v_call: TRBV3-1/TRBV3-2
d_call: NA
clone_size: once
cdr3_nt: TGTGCCAGCAGCCAAAGGGGGGGACAAAACACCGGGGAGCTGTTTTTT
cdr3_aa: CASSQRGGQNTGELFF

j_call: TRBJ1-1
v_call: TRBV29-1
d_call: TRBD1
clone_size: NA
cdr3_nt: TGCAGCGTTGGACAGGGTGGCCCCGCTTTCTTT
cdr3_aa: CSVGQGGPAFF

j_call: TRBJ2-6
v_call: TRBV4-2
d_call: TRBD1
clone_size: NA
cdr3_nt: TGTGCCAGCAGCCGCGACAGGGGGCGGTTTTTGGGGGCCAACGTCCTGACTTTC
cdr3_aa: CASSRDRGRFLGANVLTF

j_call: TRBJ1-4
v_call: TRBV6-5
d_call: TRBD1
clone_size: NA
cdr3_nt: TGTGCCAGCGGGGAGACAGGGTGGTACGAAAAACTGTTTTTT
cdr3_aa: CASGETGWYEKLFF

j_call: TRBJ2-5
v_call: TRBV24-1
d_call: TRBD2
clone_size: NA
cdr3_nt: TGTGCCACCAGTGTCGGGGGAGCGGGGGAAGAGACCCAGTACTTC
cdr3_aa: CATSVGGAGEETQYF

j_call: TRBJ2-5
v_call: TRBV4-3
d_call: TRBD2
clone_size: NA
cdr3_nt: TGCGCCAGCAGCCAAGAACCCCATATGGCGGGGGGGTACCAAGAGACCCAGTACTTC
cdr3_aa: CASSQEPHMAGGYQETQYF

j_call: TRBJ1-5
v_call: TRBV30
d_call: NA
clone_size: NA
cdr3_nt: TGTGCCTGGAGTGACAGGGGCAATCAGCCCCAGCATTTT
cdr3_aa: CAWSDRGNQPQHF

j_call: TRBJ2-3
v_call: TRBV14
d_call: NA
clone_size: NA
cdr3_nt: TGTGCCAGCAGCCAAGACTACAGGATAGGAGCAGATACGCAGTATTTT
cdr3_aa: CASSQDYRIGADTQYF

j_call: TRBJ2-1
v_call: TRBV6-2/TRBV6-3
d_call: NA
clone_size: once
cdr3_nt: TGTGCCAGCAGCCGTCGGGACTCCGAGCAGTTCTTC
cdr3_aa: CASSRRDSEQFF

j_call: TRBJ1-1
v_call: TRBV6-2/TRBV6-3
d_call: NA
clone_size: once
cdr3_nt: TGTGCCAGCAGTTACTCGGTTGGCAAATCTAACACTGAAGCTTTCTTT
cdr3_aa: CASSYSVGKSNTEAFF

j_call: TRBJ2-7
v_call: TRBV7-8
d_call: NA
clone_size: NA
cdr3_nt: TGTGCCAGCAGCTTAGCGGGAACGACAGTCTACGAGCAGTACTTC
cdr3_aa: CASSLAGTTVYEQYF